These 9 T cell receptor beta chains originate from one sample sequenced in a study of blood T cell repertoires in COVID-19. The assay was immunoSEQ multiplex PCR, and TCRdb's table has in-frame clones only and misses some. This table holds some 100,000 clones, roughly nine tenths found once. The specimen sequenced was peripheral blood. Every receptor here comes from a man aged 60-69 years with acute or convalescent COVID-19.

The CDR3 bases are TGCAGCGTTGGGGGACAGGGCTCCTACGAGCAGTACTTC. Its protein product is CSVGGQGSYEQYF. The chain couples TRBV29-1 to TRBJ2-7, with TRBD1 matching 9 bases. CDR3 length equals 13 residues. Germline lookup yields CDR1 SQVTM and CDR2 ANQGSEA. The V and J ends lost 4 bases and 0 bases, in that order; junction bases with no gene match: 1.

The chain has TRBV6-6 and TRBJ1-2, with 8 bases aligning to TRBD1. The CDR3 totals 15 residues. In germline, CDR1 is MNHNY, CDR2 SVGAGI (reference sequence). V lost 5 bases to trimming and J lost 2 bases; unmatched junction nucleotides: 7. The CDR3 spells CASSGSRGLNYGYTF. The CDR3 nucleotides are TGTGCCAGCAGTGGATCCAGGGGGCTGAACTATGGCTACACCTTC.

This chain links TRBV10-2 with TRBJ2-7, with 8 bases fitting TRBD2. V was pared by 5 bases and J by 6 bases, with 6 bases of the junction left unmatched. The CDR3 runs to 13 residues. Germline V gene lookup returns CDR1 WSHSY and CDR2 SAAADI. CDR3 in amino acids: CASSPGTSGEQYV. The CDR3 nucleotides are TGCGCCAGCAGTCCTGGAACTAGCGGCGAGCAGTACGTC.

The chain carries TRBV3-1 (or the pseudogene TRBV3-2) and TRBJ2-2; possible D gene TRBD2, 5 bases. This CDR3 contains 14 residues. The V end lost 1 base, the J end lost 5 bases, and 8 bases lay between the germline ends. In germline, CDR1 is LGHDT, CDR2 YNNKEL (reference sequence). The CDR3 is CASSQVLGTGELFF. CDR3 DNA sequence: TGTGCCAGCAGCCAAGTACTAGGAACCGGGGAGCTGTTTTTT.

The chain recombines TRBV28 with TRBJ1-6, with a possible D match to TRBD1 (6 bases). The CDR3 runs 14 residues. Germline-derived CDR1 and CDR2 are MDHEN and SYDVKM. V lost 3 bases, J lost 9 bases, and 12 bases lay in between. This chain's CDR3 is CASSFYAQGSPLHF. The CDR3 region has the DNA TGTGCCAGCAGTTTCTATGCACAGGGTTCACCCCTCCACTTT.

The chain couples TRBV19 to TRBJ2-2; weak D call: TRBD2 (7 bases). Germline V CDR1 and CDR2: LNHDA, SQIVND (reference sequence). The V and J ends lost 8 bases and 6 bases respectively, with 16 bases between them. CDR3 size: 14 residues. CDR3 nucleotide sequence: TGTGCCAGTTGGTTAGGGGGAGGGCCCGGGGAGCTGTTTTTT. This translates into CASWLGGGPGELFF.

The gene calls are TRBV3-1 (or the pseudogene TRBV3-2) and TRBJ2-2; perhaps TRBD2 as D (6 bases). Germline values: CDR1 LGHDT, CDR2 YNNKEL (reference sequence). V gave up 2 bases and J gave up 2 bases, with 18 bases separating them. This CDR3 contains 18 residues. CDR3 DNA: TGTGCCAGCAGCCAACTCGGGACTGCCTTGAGCAACACCGGGGAGCTGTTTTTT. This gives the protein CASSQLGTALSNTGELFF.

The chain employs TRBV27 and TRBJ2-1, with 9 bases aligning to TRBD2. V shed 3 bases, J shed 0 bases, and the junction held 6 bases outside the gene matches. In germline, CDR1 is MNHEY, CDR2 SMNVEV (reference sequence). The CDR3 has 17 amino acids. In DNA form, the CDR3 reads TGTGCCAGCAGTTTCCTGACTAGCGGAAGCTCCTACAATGAGCAGTTCTTC. Amino acids: CASSFLTSGSSYNEQFF.

This chain connects TRBV7-8 to TRBJ2-7, with D possibly being TRBD1 (6 bases). Trimming removed 1 base from V and 3 bases from J, with 13 bases in between. Germline V lookup: CDR1 SGHVS, CDR2 FQNEAQ. The CDR3 loop spans 15 amino acids. The CDR3 is CASSLEDPRGYEQYF. The CDR3 nucleotides are TGTGCCAGCAGCTTAGAAGACCCCAGGGGCTACGAGCAGTACTTC.